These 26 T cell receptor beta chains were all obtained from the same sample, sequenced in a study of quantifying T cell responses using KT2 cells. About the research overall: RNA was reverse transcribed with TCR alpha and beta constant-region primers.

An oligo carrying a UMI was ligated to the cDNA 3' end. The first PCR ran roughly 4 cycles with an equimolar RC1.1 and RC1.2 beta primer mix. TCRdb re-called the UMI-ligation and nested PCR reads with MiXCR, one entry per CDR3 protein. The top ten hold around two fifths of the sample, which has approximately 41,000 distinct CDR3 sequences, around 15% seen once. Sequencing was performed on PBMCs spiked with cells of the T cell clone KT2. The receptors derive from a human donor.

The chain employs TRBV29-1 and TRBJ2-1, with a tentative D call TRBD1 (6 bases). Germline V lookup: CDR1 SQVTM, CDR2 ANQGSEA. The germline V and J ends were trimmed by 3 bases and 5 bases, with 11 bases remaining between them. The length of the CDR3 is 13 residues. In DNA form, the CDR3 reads TGCAGCGTTGATCTGGACAGTAACAATGAGCAGTTCTTC. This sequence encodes CSVDLDSNNEQFF.

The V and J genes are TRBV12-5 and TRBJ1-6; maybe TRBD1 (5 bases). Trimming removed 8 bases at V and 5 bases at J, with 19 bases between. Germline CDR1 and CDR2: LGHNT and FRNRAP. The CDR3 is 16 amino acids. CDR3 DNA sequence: TGTGCTAGTCAGGCTGGGCCAGGGATTAATAATTCACCCCTCCACTTT. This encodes CASQAGPGINNSPLHF.

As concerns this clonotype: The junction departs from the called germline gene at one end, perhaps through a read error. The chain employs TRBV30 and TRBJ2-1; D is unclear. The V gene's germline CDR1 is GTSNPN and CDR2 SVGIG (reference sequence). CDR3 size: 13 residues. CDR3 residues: CTWSVSNYNEQFF. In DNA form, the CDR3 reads TGTACCTGGAGTGTCTCGAATTACAATGAGCAGTTCTTC. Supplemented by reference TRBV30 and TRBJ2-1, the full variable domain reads SQTIHQWPATLVQPVGSPLSLECTVEGTSNPNLYWYRQAAGRGLQLLFYSVGIGQISSEVPQNLSASRPQDRQFILSSKKLLLSDSGFYLCTWSVSNYNEQFFGPGTRLTVL.

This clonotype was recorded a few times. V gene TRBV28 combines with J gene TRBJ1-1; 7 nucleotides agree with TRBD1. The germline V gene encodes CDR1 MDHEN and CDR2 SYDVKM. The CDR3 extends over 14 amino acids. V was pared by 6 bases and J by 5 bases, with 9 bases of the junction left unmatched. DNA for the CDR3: TGTGCCAGCAGGGAGGGACAGCGGGGTACTGAAGCTTTCTTT. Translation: CASREGQRGTEAFF. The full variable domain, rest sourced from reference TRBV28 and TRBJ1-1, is DVKVTQSSRYLVKRTGEKVFLECVQDMDHENMFWYRQDPGLGLRLIYFSYDVKMKEKGDIPEGYSVSREKKERFSLILESASTNQTSMYLCASREGQRGTEAFFGQGTRLTVV.

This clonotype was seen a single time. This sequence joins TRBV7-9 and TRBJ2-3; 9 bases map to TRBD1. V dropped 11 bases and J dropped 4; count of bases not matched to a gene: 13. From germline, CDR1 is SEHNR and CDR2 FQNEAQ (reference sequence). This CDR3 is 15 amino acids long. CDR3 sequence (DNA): TGTGCCGTTCCACCCCGGGACAGGGATTCAGATACGCAGTATTTT. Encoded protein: CAVPPRDRDSDTQYF.

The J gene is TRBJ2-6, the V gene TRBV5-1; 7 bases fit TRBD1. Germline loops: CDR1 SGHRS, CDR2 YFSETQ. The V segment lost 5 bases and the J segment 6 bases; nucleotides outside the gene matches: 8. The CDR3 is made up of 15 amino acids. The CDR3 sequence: CASSLTGASANVLTF. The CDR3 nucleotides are TGCGCCAGCAGTTTAACAGGGGCCTCGGCCAACGTCCTGACTTTC.

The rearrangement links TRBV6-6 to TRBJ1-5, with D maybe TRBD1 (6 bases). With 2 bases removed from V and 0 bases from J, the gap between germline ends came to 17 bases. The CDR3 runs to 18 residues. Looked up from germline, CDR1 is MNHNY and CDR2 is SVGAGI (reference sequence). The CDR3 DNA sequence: TGTGCCAGCAGTTACCCGAACTGGTCAGGGGATAGCAATCAGCCCCAGCATTTT. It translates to CASSYPNWSGDSNQPQHF.

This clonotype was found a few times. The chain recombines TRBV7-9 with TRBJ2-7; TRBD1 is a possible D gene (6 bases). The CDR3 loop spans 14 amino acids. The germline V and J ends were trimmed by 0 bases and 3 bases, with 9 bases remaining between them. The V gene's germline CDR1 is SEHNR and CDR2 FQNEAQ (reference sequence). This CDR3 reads CASSLAGQNYEQYF. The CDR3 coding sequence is TGTGCCAGCAGCTTAGCGGGACAAAACTACGAGCAGTACTTC.

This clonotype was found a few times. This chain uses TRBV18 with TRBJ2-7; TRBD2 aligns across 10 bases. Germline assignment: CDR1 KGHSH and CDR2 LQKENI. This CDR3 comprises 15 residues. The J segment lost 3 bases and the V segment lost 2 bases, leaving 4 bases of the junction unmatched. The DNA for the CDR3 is TGTGCCAGCTCACCAGAACCTAGCGGGGGCTACGAGCAGTACTTC. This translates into CASSPEPSGGYEQYF.

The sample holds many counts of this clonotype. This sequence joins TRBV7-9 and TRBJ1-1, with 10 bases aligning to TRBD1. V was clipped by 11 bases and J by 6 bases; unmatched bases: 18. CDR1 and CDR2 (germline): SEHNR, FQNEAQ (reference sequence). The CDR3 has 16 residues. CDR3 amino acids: CAGGQGGQLQQPEAFF. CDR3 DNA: TGTGCCGGAGGACAGGGGGGACAGCTACAGCAACCTGAAGCTTTCTTT.

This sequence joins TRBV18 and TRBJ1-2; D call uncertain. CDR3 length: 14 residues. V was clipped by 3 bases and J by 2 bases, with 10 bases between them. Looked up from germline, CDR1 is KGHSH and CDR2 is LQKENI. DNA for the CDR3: TGTGCCAGCTCACCGGCGGCGGAAAACTATGGCTACACCTTC. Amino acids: CASSPAAENYGYTF.

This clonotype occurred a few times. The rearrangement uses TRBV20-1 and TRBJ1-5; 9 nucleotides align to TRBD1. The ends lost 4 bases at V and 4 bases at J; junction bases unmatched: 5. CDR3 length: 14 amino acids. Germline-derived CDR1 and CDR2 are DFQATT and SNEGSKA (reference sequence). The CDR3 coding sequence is TGCAGTGCTACCAGACAGGGGGTAAATCAGCCCCAGCATTTT. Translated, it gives CSATRQGVNQPQHF.

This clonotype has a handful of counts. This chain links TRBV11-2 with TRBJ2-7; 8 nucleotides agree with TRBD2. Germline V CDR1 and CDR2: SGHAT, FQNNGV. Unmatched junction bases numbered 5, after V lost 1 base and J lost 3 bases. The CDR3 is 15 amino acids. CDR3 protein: CASSLAGGPVYEQYF. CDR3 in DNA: TGTGCCAGCAGCTTAGCGGGAGGGCCGGTCTACGAGCAGTACTTC.

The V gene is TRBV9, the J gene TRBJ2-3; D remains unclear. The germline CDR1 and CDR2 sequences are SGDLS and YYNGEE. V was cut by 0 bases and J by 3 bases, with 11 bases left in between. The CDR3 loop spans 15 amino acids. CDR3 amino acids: CASSVDQRYTDTQYF. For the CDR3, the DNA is TGTGCCAGCAGCGTAGACCAGCGTTATACAGATACGCAGTATTTT.

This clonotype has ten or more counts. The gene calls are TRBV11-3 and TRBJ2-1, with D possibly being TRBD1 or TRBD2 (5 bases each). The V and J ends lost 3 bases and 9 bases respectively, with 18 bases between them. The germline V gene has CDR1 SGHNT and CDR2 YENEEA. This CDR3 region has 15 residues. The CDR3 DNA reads TGTGCCAGCAGCTTTTCCGGGGCCCCGCCGGGTGAGCAGTTCTTC. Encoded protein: CASSFSGAPPGEQFF.

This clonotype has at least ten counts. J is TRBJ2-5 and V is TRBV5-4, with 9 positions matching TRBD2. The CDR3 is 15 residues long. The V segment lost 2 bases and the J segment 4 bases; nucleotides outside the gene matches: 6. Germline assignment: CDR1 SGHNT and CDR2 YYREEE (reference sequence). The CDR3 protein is CASSLAGGLGETQYF. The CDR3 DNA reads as TGTGCCAGCAGCTTAGCGGGGGGCCTAGGAGAGACCCAGTACTTC.

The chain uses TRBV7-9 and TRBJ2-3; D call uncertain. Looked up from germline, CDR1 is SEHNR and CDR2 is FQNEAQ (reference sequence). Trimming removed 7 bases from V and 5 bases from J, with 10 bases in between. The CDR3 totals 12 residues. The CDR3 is CASNVRRDTQYF. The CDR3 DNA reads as TGTGCCAGCAATGTTCGTCGAGATACGCAGTATTTT.

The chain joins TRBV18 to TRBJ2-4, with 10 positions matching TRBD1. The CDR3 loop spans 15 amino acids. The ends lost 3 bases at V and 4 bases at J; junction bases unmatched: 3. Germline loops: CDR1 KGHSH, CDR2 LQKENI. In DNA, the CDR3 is TGTGCCAGCTCACCCGGACAGGGGGTTAAAAACATTCAGTACTTC. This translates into CASSPGQGVKNIQYF.

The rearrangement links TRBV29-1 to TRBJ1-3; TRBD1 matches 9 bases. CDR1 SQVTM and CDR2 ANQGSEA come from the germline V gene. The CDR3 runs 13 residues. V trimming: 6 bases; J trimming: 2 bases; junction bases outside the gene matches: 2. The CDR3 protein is CSVTGGPGNTIYF. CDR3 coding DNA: TGCAGCGTCACAGGGGGCCCTGGAAACACCATATATTTT. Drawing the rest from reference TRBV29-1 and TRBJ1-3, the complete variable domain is SAVISQKPSRDICQRGTSLTIQCQVDSQVTMMFWYRQQPGQSLTLIATANQGSEATYESGFVIDKFPISRPNLTFSTLTVSNMSPEDSSIYLCSVTGGPGNTIYFGEGSWLTVV.

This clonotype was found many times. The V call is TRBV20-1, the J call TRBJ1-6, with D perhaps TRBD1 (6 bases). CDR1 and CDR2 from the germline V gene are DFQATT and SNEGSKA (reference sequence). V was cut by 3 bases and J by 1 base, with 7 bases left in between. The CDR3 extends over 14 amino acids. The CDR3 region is CSARGTSYNSPLHF. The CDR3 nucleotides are TGCAGTGCTAGGGGGACATCCTATAATTCACCCCTCCACTTT.

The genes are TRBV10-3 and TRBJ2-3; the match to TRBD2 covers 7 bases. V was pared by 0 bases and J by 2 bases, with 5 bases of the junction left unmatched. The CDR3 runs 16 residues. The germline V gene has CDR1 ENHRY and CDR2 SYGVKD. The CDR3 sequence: CAISESGSGATDTQYF. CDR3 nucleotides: TGTGCCATCAGTGAGTCAGGCAGCGGGGCCACAGATACGCAGTATTTT.

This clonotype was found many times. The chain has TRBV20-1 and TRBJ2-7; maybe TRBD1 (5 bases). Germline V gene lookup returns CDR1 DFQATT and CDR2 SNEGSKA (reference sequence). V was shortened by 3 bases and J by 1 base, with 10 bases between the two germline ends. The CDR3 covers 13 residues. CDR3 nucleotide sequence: TGCAGTGCTAGGGACACCACTTCCTACGAGCAGTACTTC. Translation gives CSARDTTSYEQYF.

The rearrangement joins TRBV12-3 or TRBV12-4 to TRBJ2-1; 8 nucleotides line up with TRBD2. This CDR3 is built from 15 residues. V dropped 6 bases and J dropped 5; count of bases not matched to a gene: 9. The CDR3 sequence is CASSLGLERNNEQFF. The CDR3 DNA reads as TGTGCCAGCAGCCTGGGACTAGAGCGAAACAATGAGCAGTTCTTC.

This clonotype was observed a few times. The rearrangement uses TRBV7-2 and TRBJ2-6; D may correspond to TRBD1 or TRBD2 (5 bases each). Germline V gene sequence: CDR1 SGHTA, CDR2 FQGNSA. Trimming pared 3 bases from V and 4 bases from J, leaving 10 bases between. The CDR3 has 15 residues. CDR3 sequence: CASSFSGAGANVLTF. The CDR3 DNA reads TGTGCCAGCAGCTTCTCCGGGGCAGGGGCCAACGTCCTGACTTTC.

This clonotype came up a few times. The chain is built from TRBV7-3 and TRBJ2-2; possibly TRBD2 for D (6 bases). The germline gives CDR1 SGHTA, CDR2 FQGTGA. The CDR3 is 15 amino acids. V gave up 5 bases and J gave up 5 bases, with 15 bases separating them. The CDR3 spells CASSLGGFSTGELFF. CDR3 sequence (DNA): TGTGCCAGCAGCCTCGGGGGTTTCTCAACCGGGGAGCTGTTTTTT.

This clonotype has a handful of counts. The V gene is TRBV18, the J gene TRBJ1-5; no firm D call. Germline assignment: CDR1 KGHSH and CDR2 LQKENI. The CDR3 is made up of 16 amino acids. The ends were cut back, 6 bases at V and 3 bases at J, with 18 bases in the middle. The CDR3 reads CASSTSGQSNNQPQHF. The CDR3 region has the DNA TGTGCCAGCTCCACCAGCGGGCAGAGTAACAATCAGCCCCAGCATTTT.